This T cell receptor (beta chain) was sequenced for a study of blood T cells in healthy people across ages (dated by TCRdb to between 2014 and 2016). Study-level background: In model experiments, template switching captured about one uniquely barcoded TCR beta cDNA molecule for every two T cells. Age-related changes in TCR beta repertoire diversity were measured in the study by deep sequencing normalized with unique cDNA molecular identifiers. The donors were divided into four age groups: young (average approximately 17 years), middle-aged (roughly 40), aged (approximately 62) and long-lived (roughly 82). To avoid experimental bias, donors of different ages were randomly spread across the sequencing lanes. The study analyzed two additional independent replicas of 1 million unique cDNA reads from the same blood draw for two donors, one aged 18 to 29 and one aged 80 or older.

As concerns this clonotype: The specificity of this receptor is unknown. No base-level quality is on record; no much larger clone is a single base apart.

Library preparation employed 5' RACE. Reads for this sample came from an Illumina HiSeq 2500. A second roughly 6 to 11 cycle PCR used a sample-barcoded 5' primer and a J-beta primer mix. A unique molecular identifier was introduced onto each TCR beta cDNA molecule by a template-switch 5' adaptor carrying 12 random nucleotides. Each sample yielded at least 3 million CDR3-containing paired-end reads. The Mint cDNA synthesis kit, primed by a TRBC-specific oligonucleotide, was used to synthesize first-strand cDNA from all RNA. Following uracil-DNA glycosylase treatment, a first 18-cycle PCR with universal primers M1SS and BC2_uni_R was performed on all cDNA. The authors processed their data as follows. Each sample was normalized by randomly selecting 1 million high-quality reads, each carrying a distinct molecular identifier. Instead of being binned into consensus sequences, reads with shared molecular identifiers were discarded. MiTCR, run with a Q25 quality threshold and the strictest error-elimination algorithm, handled CDR3 identification, clonotype clustering and error correction. A nonparametric unseen species model with Euler transformation was used to estimate a lower bound on total TCR beta diversity. TCRdb passed the public sequencing reads through fastp at Q25 and MiXCR, retaining productive beta sequences. When rows share a CDR3 protein, they turn into one entry using the most common DNA and genes. TCRdb, not the original authors, processed these V and J calls. Recorded for this sample are more than 1 million distinct CDR3 sequences; 40% to 55% of them occurred a single time. Of the sample, 15% to 20% falls within the top ten clones.

Systemically healthy Caucasian individuals from Russia, around 39 in total and aged about 6 to 100 years, were included as donors. Roughly 9.5 milliliters of peripheral blood were drawn from each donor into EDTA-treated Vacutainer tubes. Ficoll-Paque density-gradient centrifugation was used to isolate PBMCs, with at least 6.5 million obtained per sample. Trizol reagent was used to extract total RNA from the PBMCs, yielding at least 6 micrograms per sample. For every donor, flow cytometry on a PBMC aliquot measured the percentage of naive CD45RAhigh/CD27high T cells. The CDR3 spans 16 residues, from the cysteine through the phenylalanine. Just the 48-base CDR3 DNA is kept, in frame starting at base 1. Via the germline V gene, CDR1 is MDHEN and CDR2 SYDVKM. Beyond this particular receptor, the publication reports: Donor CMV infection status was unknown, potentially confounding age-related changes in expanded clonotypes. As age increased, observed TCR beta diversity per million T cells dropped in a roughly linear way, and a significant reduction was already evident by age approximately 40. Conclusive comparison of naive and antigen-experienced compartments was prevented by the profiling of bulk unsorted PBMCs. There was a strong correlation between observed TCR beta diversity and the percentage of naive T cells measured by flow cytometry. Estimates of total diversity based on one million sequenced T cells were regarded as lower bounds and as underestimates. Compared with the aged group, the long-lived group had more naive CD4+ T cells, fewer expanded clones and increased TCR diversity, a pattern suggesting age selection.

This clonotype originated in a woman in her fifties or sixties in good health. The sequence joins TRBV28 to TRBJ2-5; no D gene is confidently identified. The tail of the sequence fits TRBJ2-7 better, so the J call may be wrong. The specimen was blood. The CDR3 sequence is CASSLVGRSSDHEQYF. In nucleotides, the sequence is TGTGCCAGCAGTTTGGTCGGCAGAAGTTCCGACCACGAGCAGTACTTC.